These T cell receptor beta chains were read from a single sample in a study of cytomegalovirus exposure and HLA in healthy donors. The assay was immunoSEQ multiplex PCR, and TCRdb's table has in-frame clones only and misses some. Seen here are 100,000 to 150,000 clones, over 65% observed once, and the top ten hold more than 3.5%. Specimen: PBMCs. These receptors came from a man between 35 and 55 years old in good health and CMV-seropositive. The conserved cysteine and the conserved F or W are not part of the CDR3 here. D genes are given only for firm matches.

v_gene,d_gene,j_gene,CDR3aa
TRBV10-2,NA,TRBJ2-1,ASAFRSYNEQF
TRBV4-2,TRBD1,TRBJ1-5,ASSQESGGLQPQH
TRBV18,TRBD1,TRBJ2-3,ASSPRERTGITDTQY
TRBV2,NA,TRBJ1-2,ASSPEIYGYT
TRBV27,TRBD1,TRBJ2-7,ASSLGRQGFSYEQY
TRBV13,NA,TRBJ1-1,ASSSPTGGAF
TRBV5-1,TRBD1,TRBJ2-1,ASSKGTGGISEQF
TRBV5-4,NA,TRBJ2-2,ASSLQGTNTGELF
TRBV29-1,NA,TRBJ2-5,SVEGTDQETQY
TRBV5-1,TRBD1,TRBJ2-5,ASSSDRALGETQY
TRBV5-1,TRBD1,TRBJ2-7,ASSLYTDRGPSEQY
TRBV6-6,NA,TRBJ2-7,ASSHTGIEQY
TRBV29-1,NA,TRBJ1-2,SVEVGGGYT
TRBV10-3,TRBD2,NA,AISESRFELAGDEQY
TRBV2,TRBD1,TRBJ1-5,ASSGTGGTQPQH
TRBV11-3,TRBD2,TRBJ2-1,ASSLALAGSGNEQF
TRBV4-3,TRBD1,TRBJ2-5,ASSQRQGSQETQY
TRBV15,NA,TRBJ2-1,ATSRNSGNNEQF
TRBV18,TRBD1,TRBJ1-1,ASSPRGQGAVAF
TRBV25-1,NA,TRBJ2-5,ASTPGETQY
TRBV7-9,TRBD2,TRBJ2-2,ASSSGLAGGLTGELF
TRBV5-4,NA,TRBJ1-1,ASSLDSNTEAF
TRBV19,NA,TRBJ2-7,ASSRDTDGEQY
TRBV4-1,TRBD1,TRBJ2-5,ASSQVGQGFRETQY
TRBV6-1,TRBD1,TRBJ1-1,ASSGTGVNTEAF
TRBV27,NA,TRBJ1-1,ASSLRSAARNTEAF
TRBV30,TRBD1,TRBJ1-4,AWKRTGGDVEKLF
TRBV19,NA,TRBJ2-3,ASSMYGSGTDTQY
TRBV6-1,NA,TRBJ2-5,ASSRGWETQY
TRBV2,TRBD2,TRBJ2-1,ASSDFGGAIEQF
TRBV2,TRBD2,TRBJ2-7,ASSGIAGGEQY
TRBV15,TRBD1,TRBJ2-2,ATSRADRGRTGELF
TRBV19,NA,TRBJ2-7,ASSIKDRSRTGSEQY
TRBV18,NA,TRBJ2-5,ASSVLERETQY